The present entry profiles one TCR beta chain with its context. The assay was immunoSEQ multiplex PCR, and TCRdb's table has in-frame clones only and misses some. This sample yields about 150,000 clones, of which 84% are seen a single time; less than 3% belongs to the top ten. The sample belongs to a study of blood T cell repertoires in COVID-19. Those enrolled in Seattle joined during active infection and were followed longitudinally afterward. Germline CDR1 SGHTA, CDR2 FQGNSA. V trimming: 6 bases; J trimming: 5 bases; junction bases outside the gene matches: 9. The CDR3 consists of 14 residues. The chain uses TRBV7-2 and TRBJ2-7; 8 bases align to TRBD1. Sequencing used peripheral blood. The clonotype originates from a woman aged 80 or over with COVID-19, enrolled during active disease. CDR3 residues: CASSWRTGKHEQYF. The CDR3, as DNA: TGTGCCAGCAGTTGGAGGACAGGGAAACACGAGCAGTACTTC. The variable domain in full, completed from reference TRBV7-2 and TRBJ2-7, reads GAGVSQSPSNKVTEKGKDVELRCDPISGHTALYWYRQSLGQGLEFLIYFQGNSAPDKSGLPSDRFSAERTGGSVSTLTIQRTQQEDSAVYLCASSWRTGKHEQYFGPGTRLTVT.